This T cell receptor (beta chain) was sequenced in a study of shared clonotypes between healthy human individuals. Whole-study findings and limits: Rarefaction analysis demonstrated incomplete sorted-subset sequencing notwithstanding large depth.

The germline CDR1 and CDR2 sequences are KGHSH and LQKENI. After removal of 4 bases from V and 1 base from J, the junction contained 4 bases not matched to a gene. This CDR3 contains 15 residues. CD45RA-negative memory and CD45RA+ naive subsets were split from the CD4+ cells. Of note for this clone: Its antigen remains unknown.

TCRdb's copy holds only in-frame clones and misses some; the assay was immunoSEQ multiplex PCR. The profile shows approximately 2.1 million clones, approximately 93% of them singletons. Sequencing was done on a sample of naive CD4+ T cells from PBMCs. Stated subset: CD45RA+ positively selected. This receptor was obtained from a man between 18 and 29 years old in good health. Some clones in this sample may be carry-over from other donors' samples. The V call is TRBV18, the J call TRBJ2-3, with 8 positions matching TRBD1. The CDR3 bases are TGTGCCAGCTCACAATCGACAGGGGGCACAGATACGCAGTATTTT. It specifies CASSQSTGGTDTQYF.